The sample holds many counts of the clone carrying this TCR beta chain. Its antigen is not known. This sample was taken from a study of blood T cells in healthy people across ages. Study conclusions and caveats: Possibly, changes in expanded clonotypes were confounded because donor CMV status was unknown.

The second PCR ran roughly 7 to 12 cycles with a sample-barcoded 5' primer and J-beta primers. TCRdb reprocessed the 5' RACE reads with MiXCR, giving one entry per CDR3 protein. The sample has about 650,000 distinct CDR3 sequences, around 32% seen once. Trimming cost V 6 bases and J 1 base; bases outside gene matches: 6. CDR3 length: 15 amino acids. CDR1 SNHLY and CDR2 FYNNEI come from the germline V gene. Sequencing was done on a sample of blood. The J gene is TRBJ2-7, the V gene TRBV2; 10 nucleotides agree with TRBD1. This TCR came from a woman of 80 years or more in good health. The DNA for the CDR3 is TGTGCCAGCAGGCGCGACAGGGGGCCATCCTACGAGCAGTACTTC. This codes for CASRRDRGPSYEQYF.